This T cell receptor (beta chain) was recorded in a study of PD-1 blockade in classical Hodgkin lymphoma. Study in general: Nivolumab was given intravenously to patients at 3 mg/kg every 2 weeks. Overall study findings and caveats: In CD4+ cells, TCR diversity went up significantly by C4D1, but in CD8+ cells it did not. Healthy donors were reported to have higher baseline TCR diversity than newly diagnosed patients. Complete responders possessed baseline diversity comparable to newly diagnosed patients.

Remarks on this clone: Its matching antigen is unknown.

Noted time point: cycle 4 day 1 (C4D1), after five to seven weeks of nivolumab. Exposure to brentuximab vedotin varied, and each patient had relapsed following autologous stem cell transplantation. Sequencing used immunoSEQ multiplex PCR; TCRdb keeps in-frame clones, though not all of them. The table lists approximately 110,000 clones, roughly 87% of them singletons. V was pared by 6 bases and J by 6 bases, with 13 bases between. The CDR3 covers 13 residues. Germline assignment: CDR1 SGHRS and CDR2 YFSETQ. Sequencing used peripheral blood mononuclear cells (PBMCs), obtained before the fourth cycle of nivolumab. This TCR was recovered from a human donor with classical Hodgkin lymphoma. The chain joins TRBV5-1 to TRBJ2-1; TRBD1 might be the D (6 bases). In DNA, the CDR3 is TGCGCCAGCACCCAGGGGCCCCCCAATGAGCAGTTCTTC. Amino acid sequence: CASTQGPPNEQFF.